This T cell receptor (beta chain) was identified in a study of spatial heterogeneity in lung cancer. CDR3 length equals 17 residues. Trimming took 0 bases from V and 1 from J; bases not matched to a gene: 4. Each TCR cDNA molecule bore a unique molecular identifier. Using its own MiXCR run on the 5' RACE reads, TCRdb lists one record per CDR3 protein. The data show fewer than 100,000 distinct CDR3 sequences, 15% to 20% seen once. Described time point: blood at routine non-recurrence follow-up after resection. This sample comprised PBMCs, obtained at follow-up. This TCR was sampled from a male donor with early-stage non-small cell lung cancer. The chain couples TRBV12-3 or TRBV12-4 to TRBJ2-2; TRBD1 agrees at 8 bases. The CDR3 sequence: CASSLALGTGNTGELFF. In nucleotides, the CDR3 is TGTGCCAGCAGTTTAGCCCTCGGGACAGGGAACACCGGGGAGCTGTTTTTT.